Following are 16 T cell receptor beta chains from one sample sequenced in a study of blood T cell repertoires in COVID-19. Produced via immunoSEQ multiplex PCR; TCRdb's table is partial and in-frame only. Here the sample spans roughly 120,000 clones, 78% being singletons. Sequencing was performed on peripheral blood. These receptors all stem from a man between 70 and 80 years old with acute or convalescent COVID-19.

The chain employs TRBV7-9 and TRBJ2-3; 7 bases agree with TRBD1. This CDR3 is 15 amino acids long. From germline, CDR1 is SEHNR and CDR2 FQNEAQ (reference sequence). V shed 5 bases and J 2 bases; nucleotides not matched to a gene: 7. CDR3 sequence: CASSIPGQITDTQYF. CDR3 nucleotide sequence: TGTGCCAGCAGCATACCGGGACAGATCACAGATACGCAGTATTTT.

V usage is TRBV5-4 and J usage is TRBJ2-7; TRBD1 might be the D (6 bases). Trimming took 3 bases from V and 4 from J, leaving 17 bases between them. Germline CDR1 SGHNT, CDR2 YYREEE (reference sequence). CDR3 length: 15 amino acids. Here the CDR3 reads CASSWGGQGMYEQYF. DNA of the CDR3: TGTGCCAGCAGCTGGGGTGGGCAGGGGATGTACGAGCAGTACTTC.

The CDR3 DNA reads TGTGCCAGCAGCTCCCAATCCCAGGAATCACCCCTCCACTTT. Translating gives CASSSQSQESPLHF. The genes are TRBV5-4 and TRBJ1-6; D is unresolved. The CDR3 has 14 residues. Per germline, CDR1 SGHNT and CDR2 YYREEE (reference sequence). The V and J ends lost 3 bases and 10 bases respectively, with 14 bases between them.

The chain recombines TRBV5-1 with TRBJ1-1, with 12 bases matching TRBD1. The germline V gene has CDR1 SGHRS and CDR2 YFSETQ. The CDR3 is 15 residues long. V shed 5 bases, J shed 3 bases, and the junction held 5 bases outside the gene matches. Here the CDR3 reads CASSGTGGRYTEAFF. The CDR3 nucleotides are TGCGCCAGCAGTGGGACAGGGGGCAGGTACACTGAAGCTTTCTTT.

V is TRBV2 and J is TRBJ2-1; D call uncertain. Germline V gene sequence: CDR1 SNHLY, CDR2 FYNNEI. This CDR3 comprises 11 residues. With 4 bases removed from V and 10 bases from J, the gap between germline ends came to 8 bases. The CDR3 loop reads CASSVAGEQFF. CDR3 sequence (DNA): TGTGCCAGCAGTGTTGCAGGCGAGCAGTTCTTC. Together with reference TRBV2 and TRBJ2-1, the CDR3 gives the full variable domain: EPEVTQTPSHQVTQMGQEVILRCVPISNHLYFYWYRQILGQKVEFLVSFYNNEISEKSEIFDDQFSVERPDGSNFTLKIRSTKLEDSAMYFCASSVAGEQFFGPGTRLTVL.

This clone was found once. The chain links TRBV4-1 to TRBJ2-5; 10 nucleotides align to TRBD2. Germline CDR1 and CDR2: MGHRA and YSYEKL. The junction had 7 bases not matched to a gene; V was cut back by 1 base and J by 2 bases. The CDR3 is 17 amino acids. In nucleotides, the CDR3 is TGCGCCAGCAGCCAAGCAACCGCTAGCGGGGGTCAAGAGACCCAGTACTTC. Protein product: CASSQATASGGQETQYF.

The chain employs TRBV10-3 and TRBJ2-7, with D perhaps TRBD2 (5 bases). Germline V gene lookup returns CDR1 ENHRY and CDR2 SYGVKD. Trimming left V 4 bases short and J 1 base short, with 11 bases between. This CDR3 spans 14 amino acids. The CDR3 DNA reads TGTGCCATCAGTGGGACTCTGACTTCCTACGAGCAGTACTTC. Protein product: CAISGTLTSYEQYF.

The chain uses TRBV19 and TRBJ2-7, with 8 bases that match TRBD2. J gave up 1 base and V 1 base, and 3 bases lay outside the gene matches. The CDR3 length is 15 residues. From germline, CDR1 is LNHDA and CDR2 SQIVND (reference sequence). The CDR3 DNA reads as TGTGCCAGTAGTATAGGGCGGGGGGCTTCCTACGAGCAGTACTTC. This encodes CASSIGRGASYEQYF. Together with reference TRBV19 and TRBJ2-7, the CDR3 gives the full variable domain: DGGITQSPKYLFRKEGQNVTLSCEQNLNHDAMYWYRQDPGQGLRLIYYSQIVNDFQKGDIAEGYSVSREKKESFPLTVTSAQKNPTAFYLCASSIGRGASYEQYFGPGTRLTVT.

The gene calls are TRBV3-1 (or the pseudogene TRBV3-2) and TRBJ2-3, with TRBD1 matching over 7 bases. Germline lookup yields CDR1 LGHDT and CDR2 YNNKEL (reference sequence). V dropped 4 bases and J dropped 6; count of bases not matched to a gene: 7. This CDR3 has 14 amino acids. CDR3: CASSRLTGRDTQYF. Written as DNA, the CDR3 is TGTGCCAGCAGCCGACTGACAGGGCGGGATACGCAGTATTTT.

The CDR3 DNA sequence: TGTGCCAGCAGCTTGGCGGTGCAAGCTAACTATGGCTACACCTTC. Amino acid sequence: CASSLAVQANYGYTF. The chain couples TRBV5-4 to TRBJ1-2; D gene ambiguous. V lost 0 bases, J lost 0 bases, and 9 bases lay in between. The CDR3 loop spans 15 amino acids. Germline V gene lookup returns CDR1 SGHNT and CDR2 YYREEE (reference sequence). Filled out from reference TRBV5-4 and TRBJ1-2, the complete variable domain reads ETGVTQSPTHLIKTRGQQVTLRCSSQSGHNTVSWYQQALGQGPQFIFQYYREEENGRGNFPPRFSGLQFPNYSSELNVNALELDDSALYLCASSLAVQANYGYTFGSGTRLTVV.

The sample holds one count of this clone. The CDR3 nucleotides read TGTGCCAGCAGTTACCAGGGCGGGGCAGGGCATGGCTACACCTTC. Its protein is CASSYQGGAGHGYTF. The rearrangement uses TRBV6-2 or TRBV6-3 and TRBJ1-2; possibly TRBD1 for D (5 bases). V lost 2 bases to trimming and J lost 6 bases, with 16 bases between them. The CDR3 totals 15 residues. Germline V gene data show CDR1 as MNHEY and CDR2 as SVGEGT.

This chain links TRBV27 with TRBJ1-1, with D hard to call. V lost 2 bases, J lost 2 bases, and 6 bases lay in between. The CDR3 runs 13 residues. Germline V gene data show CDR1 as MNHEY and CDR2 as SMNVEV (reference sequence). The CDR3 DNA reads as TGTGCCAGCAGTTTACGAGGTAACACTGAAGCTTTCTTT. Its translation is CASSLRGNTEAFF.

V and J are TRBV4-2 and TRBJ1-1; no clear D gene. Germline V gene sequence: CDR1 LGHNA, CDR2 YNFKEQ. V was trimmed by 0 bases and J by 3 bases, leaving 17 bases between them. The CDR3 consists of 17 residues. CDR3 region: CASSQDLDGDRDTEAFF. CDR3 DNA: TGTGCCAGCAGCCAAGATCTGGACGGGGATAGGGACACTGAAGCTTTCTTT.

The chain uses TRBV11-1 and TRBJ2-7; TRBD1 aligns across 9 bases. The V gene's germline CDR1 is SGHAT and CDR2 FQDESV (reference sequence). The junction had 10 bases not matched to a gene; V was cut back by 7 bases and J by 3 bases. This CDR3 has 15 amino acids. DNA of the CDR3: TGTGCCAGCACCCAGCCCGGGGACAGGGTCTACGAGCAGTACTTC. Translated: CASTQPGDRVYEQYF.

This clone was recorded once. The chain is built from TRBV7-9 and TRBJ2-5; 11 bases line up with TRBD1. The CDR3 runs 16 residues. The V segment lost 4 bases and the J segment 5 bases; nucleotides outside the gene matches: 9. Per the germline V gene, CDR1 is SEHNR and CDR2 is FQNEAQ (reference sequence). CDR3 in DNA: TGTGCCAGCAGCTCCCCTTGGACAGGGGGCATGGAGACCCAGTACTTC. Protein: CASSSPWTGGMETQYF.

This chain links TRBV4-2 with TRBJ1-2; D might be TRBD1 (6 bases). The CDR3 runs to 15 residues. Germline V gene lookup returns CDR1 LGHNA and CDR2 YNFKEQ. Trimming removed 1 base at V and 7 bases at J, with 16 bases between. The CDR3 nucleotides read TGTGCCAGCAGCCAAGCCATACAGGGAACAGGTGGCTACACCTTC. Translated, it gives CASSQAIQGTGGYTF.